The 10 T cell receptor beta chains below come from one sample, sequenced in a study of T cell clones after liver transplantation. Assay: immunoSEQ multiplex PCR; the TCRdb copy retains only in-frame clones and omits some. The data contain about 70,000 clones, roughly 80% of them singletons. The sequences come from CD4+ T cells from blood, collected 12 months after liver transplant. Receptor source: a human patient who received a liver transplant. Some of these T cells may belong to the graft donor.

DNA for the CDR3: TGTGCCAGCAGGCGGTCCCACTCTGGGGCCAACGTCCTGACTTTC. Translating it yields CASRRSHSGANVLTF. This chain joins TRBV28 and TRBJ2-6; no definite D call. Trimming removed 6 bases at V and 0 bases at J, with 9 bases between. Germline CDR1 MDHEN, CDR2 SYDVKM. The length of the CDR3 is 15 residues.

This clone was seen a single time. The gene calls are TRBV5-1 and TRBJ2-5, with unresolved D. This CDR3 comprises 15 residues. With 2 bases removed from V and 3 bases from J, the gap between germline ends came to 14 bases. Per the germline V gene, CDR1 is SGHRS and CDR2 is YFSETQ. CDR3: CASSFSLGGEETQYF. CDR3 nucleotides: TGCGCCAGCAGCTTCTCTCTAGGTGGCGAAGAGACCCAGTACTTC.

This clone was detected only a few times. This chain links TRBV11-2 with TRBJ2-2; D remains ambiguous. Germline CDR1 and CDR2: SGHAT and FQNNGV. The CDR3 is 13 residues long. V lost 7 bases and J lost 1, with 7 bases in between. CDR3 sequence reads: CASKDWNTGELFF. The CDR3 DNA follows: TGTGCCAGCAAGGATTGGAACACCGGGGAGCTGTTTTTT.

The J gene is TRBJ1-2, the V gene TRBV14; D is undetermined. Looked up from germline, CDR1 is SGHDN and CDR2 is FVKESK. The V end lost 5 bases, the J end lost 8 bases, and 12 bases lay between the germline ends. The CDR3 sequence is 12 residues long. The CDR3 here is CASSARRFGYTF. In nucleotides, the CDR3 is TGTGCCAGCAGCGCCCGAAGGTTCGGCTACACCTTC.

The table lists this clone with a few counts. CDR3 coding DNA: TGCGCCAGCAGTACCCCTCGGGGGGACACCGGGGAGCTGTTTTTT. Translated: CASSTPRGDTGELFF. The chain is built from TRBV10-1 and TRBJ2-2, with 7 bases identical to TRBD2. V dropped 5 bases and J dropped 3; count of bases not matched to a gene: 6. Germline lookup yields CDR1 WNHNN and CDR2 SYGVQD (reference sequence). CDR3 length: 15 residues.

V and J are TRBV15 and TRBJ2-1; 9 nucleotides agree with TRBD1. From germline, CDR1 is LNHNV and CDR2 YYDKDF (reference sequence). This CDR3 spans 16 amino acids. J gave up 1 base and V 8 bases, and 9 bases lay outside the gene matches. CDR3 in amino acids: CATFAGTGLSYNEQFF. As DNA, the CDR3 is TGTGCCACCTTTGCCGGGACAGGGCTATCCTACAATGAGCAGTTCTTC.

The chain is built from TRBV28 and TRBJ2-3, with 8 nucleotides matching TRBD2. The CDR3 length is 14 residues. Unmatched junction bases numbered 7, after V lost 6 bases and J lost 5 bases. The germline CDR1 and CDR2 sequences are MDHEN and SYDVKM. The CDR3 here is CASRSGGPVDTQYF. In nucleotides, the CDR3 is TGTGCCAGCAGGTCGGGAGGGCCCGTAGATACGCAGTATTTT. Full variable domain (missing parts from reference TRBV28 and TRBJ2-3): DVKVTQSSRYLVKRTGEKVFLECVQDMDHENMFWYRQDPGLGLRLIYFSYDVKMKEKGDIPEGYSVSREKKERFSLILESASTNQTSMYLCASRSGGPVDTQYFGPGTRLTVL.

V usage is TRBV27 and J usage is TRBJ1-4; the D is unclear. This CDR3 has 15 amino acids. Germline V CDR1 and CDR2: MNHEY, SMNVEV (reference sequence). Trimming removed 2 bases at V and 4 bases at J, with 11 bases between. CDR3 in DNA: TGTGCCAGCAGTTTAGGCGACAACGTTAATGAAAAACTGTTTTTT. Its translation: CASSLGDNVNEKLFF.

This chain links TRBV5-4 with TRBJ2-5; 10 nucleotides line up with TRBD2. The CDR3 is 14 residues long. Germline V CDR1 and CDR2: SGHNT, YYREEE (reference sequence). J gave up 6 bases and V 4 bases, and 6 bases lay outside the gene matches. The CDR3 bases are TGTGCCAGCAGCCCTTCTAGCGGGAGTAAGACCCAGTACTTC. Translating it yields CASSPSSGSKTQYF. The complete variable domain, with remaining parts taken from reference TRBV5-4 and TRBJ2-5, reads ETGVTQSPTHLIKTRGQQVTLRCSSQSGHNTVSWYQQALGQGPQFIFQYYREEENGRGNFPPRFSGLQFPNYSSELNVNALELDDSALYLCASSPSSGSKTQYFGPGTRLLVL.

In its sample, this clone was seen a few times. This chain links TRBV7-2 with TRBJ2-5; D is possibly TRBD1 (5 bases). V was pared by 5 bases and J by 5 bases, with 9 bases between. There are 12 residues in the CDR3. Germline V CDR1 and CDR2: SGHTA, FQGNSA. CDR3 in amino acids: CASSKGVETQYF. The CDR3 bases are TGTGCCAGCAGCAAAGGGGTGGAGACCCAGTACTTC.